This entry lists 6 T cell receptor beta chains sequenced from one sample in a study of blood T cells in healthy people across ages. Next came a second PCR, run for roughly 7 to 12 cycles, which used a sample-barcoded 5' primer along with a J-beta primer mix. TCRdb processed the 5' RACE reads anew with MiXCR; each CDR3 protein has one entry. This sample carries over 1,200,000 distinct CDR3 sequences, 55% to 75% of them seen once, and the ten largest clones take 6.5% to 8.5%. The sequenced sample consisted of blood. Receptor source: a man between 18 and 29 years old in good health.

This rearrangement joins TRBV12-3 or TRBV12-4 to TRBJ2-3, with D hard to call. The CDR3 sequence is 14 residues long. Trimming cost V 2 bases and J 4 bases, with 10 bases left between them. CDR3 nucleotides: TGTGCCAGCAGTTTATGGGCTATAGCAGATACGCAGTATTTT. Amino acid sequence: CASSLWAIADTQYF.

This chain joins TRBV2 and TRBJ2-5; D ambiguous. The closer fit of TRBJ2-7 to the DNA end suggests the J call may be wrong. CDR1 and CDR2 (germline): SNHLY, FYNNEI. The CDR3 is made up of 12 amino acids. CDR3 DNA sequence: TGTGCCAGCAGTTCCCGCCTTATCGAGCAGTACTTC. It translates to CASSSRLIEQYF.

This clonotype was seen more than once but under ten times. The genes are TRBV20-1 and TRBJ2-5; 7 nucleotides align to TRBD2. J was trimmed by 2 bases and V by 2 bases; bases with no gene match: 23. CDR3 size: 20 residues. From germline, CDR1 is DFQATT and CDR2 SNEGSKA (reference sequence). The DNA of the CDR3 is TGCAGTGCTAGACCACTAGTCGGCCGGGTTGGCGGGGGTCCGCAAGAGACCCAGTACTTC. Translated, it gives CSARPLVGRVGGGPQETQYF.

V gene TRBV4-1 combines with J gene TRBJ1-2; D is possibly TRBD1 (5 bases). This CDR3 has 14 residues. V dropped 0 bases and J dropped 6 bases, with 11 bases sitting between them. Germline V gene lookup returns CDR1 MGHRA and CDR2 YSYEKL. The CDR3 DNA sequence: TGCGCCAGCAGCCAAGATGAGGGGAGGCATGGCTACACCTTC. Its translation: CASSQDEGRHGYTF.

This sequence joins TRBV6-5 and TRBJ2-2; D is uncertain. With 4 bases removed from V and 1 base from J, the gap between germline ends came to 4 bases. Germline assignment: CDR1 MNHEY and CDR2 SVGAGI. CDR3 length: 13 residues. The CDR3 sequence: CASSSWNTGELFF. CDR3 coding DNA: TGTGCCAGCAGTTCATGGAACACCGGGGAGCTGTTTTTT.

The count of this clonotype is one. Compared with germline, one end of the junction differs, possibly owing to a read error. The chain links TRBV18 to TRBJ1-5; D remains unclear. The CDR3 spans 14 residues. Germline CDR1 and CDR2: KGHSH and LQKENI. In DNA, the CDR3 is TGTGTCAGCTCACCAGATTCAGGTCGGCAGCCCCAGCATTTT. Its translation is CVSSPDSGRQPQHF.